This is a list of T cell receptor beta chains from one sample in a study of PD-1 blockade in classical Hodgkin lymphoma. Sequenced by immunoSEQ multiplex PCR; TCRdb stores in-frame clones only, minus some. The data hold some 23,000 clones, with about 74% observed a single time. This sample comprised peripheral blood mononuclear cells (PBMCs), obtained before the second cycle of nivolumab. The receptors originated from a human donor with classical Hodgkin lymphoma. CDR3s include the opening cysteine and the closing phenylalanine or tryptophan. Size is stated for part of the rows, as once, few or many counts, or as a class when the clone is expanded.

clone_size j_call v_call cdr3_aa
NA TRBJ1-1 TRBV19 CASSIAGAPQGGAAEAFF
NA TRBJ2-1 TRBV9 CASSVATSVGNEQFF
NA TRBJ2-7 TRBV7-2 CASSYGLIYEQYF
NA TRBJ2-7 TRBV27 CASRKTQLADPYYEQYF
once TRBJ2-7 TRBV19 CASSISRGTYEQYF
NA TRBJ1-2 TRBV6-6 CASSVDRNYGYTF
NA TRBJ2-7 TRBV2 CASRGSRLGSHEQYF
NA TRBJ2-5 TRBV9 CASSTQREGETQYF
once TRBJ2-7 TRBV28 CASSLGYVAGGSLYEQYF
NA TRBJ1-4 TRBV4-1 CASSQEGTGDEKLFF
NA TRBJ2-7 TRBV4-3 CASSIGAGPREQYF
NA TRBJ2-1 TRBV5-4 CASSHGRSATNEQFF
NA TRBJ2-5 TRBV5-1 CASSAGTAALYQETQYF
NA TRBJ1-1 TRBV2 CASSEAQGSEAFF
once TRBJ2-7 TRBV28 CASTPIGTGVYEQYF
NA TRBJ1-3 TRBV6-1 CASSETLPSSGNTIYF